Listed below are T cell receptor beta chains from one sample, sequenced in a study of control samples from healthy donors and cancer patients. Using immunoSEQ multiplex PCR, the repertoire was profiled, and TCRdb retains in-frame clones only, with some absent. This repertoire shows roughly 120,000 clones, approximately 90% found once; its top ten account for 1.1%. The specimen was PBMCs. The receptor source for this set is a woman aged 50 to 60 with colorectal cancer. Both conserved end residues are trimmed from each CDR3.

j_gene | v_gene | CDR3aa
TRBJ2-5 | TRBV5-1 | ASTGGLAGVFETQY
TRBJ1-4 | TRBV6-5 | ASNDRVDEKLF
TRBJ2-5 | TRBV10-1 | ASSDGLVTETQY
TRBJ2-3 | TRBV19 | ASTMDGQGATDTQY
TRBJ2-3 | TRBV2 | ASRTAVGTDTQY
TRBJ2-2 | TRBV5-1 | ASLRDSPNTGELF
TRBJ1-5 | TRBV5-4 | ASSLGGDQPQH
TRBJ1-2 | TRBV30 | AWRNRGTDGYT
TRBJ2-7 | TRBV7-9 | AMGVAGNEQY
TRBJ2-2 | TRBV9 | ASSVAAQSNTGELF
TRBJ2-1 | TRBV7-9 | ASSQRGDHNEQF
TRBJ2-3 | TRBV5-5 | ASSLDGRGSTDTQY
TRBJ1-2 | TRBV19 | ASSTDRSNYGYT
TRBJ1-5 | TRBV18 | ASSPTGTSNQPQH
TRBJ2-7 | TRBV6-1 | ASSETYYEQY
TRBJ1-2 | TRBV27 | ASSPPGQSRYGYT
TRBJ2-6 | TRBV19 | ASSPTGANVLT
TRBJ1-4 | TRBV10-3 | AISEGTGNEKLF
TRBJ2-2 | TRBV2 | ASSDGTGTGELF
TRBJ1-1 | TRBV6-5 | ASNPDADTEAF
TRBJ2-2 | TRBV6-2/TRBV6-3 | ASSYSKQGPLGTGELF
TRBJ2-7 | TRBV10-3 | AIAGTSGGGRPYEQY
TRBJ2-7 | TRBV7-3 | ASSSTGVDYEQY
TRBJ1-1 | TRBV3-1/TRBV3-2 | ASSQGQGLATEAF
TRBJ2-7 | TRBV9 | ASSFQGASHEQY
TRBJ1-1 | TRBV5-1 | ASRPSDMNTEAF
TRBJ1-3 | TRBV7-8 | ASSGTETGNTIY
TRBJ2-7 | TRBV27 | ASSPGLSSYEQY
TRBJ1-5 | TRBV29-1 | SVWDRGAGSNQPQH
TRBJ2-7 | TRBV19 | ASSVTPLQGYGSYEQY
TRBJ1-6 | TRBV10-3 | AISEVRGGSPLH
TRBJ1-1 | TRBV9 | ASSPDPDGEAF
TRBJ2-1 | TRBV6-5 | ASSSGQGARNEQF
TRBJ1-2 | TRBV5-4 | ASSLALTVNYGYT
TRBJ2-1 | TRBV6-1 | ASSEDPAGVNEQF
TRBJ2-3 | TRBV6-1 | ASSDWDRGLSDTQY
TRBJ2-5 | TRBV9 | ASSPAWGGRPEETQY
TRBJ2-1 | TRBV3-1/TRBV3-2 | ASSPIGKLAGVHEQF
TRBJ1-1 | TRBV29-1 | SVGDLTGEAF
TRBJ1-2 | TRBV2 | ASSAPGTRNGYT
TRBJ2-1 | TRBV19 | ASSFRGTPYNEQF
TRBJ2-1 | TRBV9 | ASSASSGSMNEQF
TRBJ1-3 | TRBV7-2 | ASSLVAAGGNTIY
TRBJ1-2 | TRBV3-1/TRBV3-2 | ASSQDSPERPNYGYT
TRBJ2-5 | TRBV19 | ASSILNRQETQY
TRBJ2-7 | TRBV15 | ATSTDRGSSYEQY
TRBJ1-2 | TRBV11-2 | ASSPRGGLYT
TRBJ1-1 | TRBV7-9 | ASSPQGNTEAF
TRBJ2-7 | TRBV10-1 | ASSEGNDNYEQY
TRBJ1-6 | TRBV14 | ASSQGGVLSYNSPLH
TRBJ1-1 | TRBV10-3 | AIRGDRGATEAF
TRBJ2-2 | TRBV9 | ASSTWTSGTNTGELF
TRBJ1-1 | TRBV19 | ASMDLPQGRSGTEAF
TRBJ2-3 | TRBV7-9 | ASSWADTQY
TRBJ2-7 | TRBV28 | ASHTGTASSYEQY